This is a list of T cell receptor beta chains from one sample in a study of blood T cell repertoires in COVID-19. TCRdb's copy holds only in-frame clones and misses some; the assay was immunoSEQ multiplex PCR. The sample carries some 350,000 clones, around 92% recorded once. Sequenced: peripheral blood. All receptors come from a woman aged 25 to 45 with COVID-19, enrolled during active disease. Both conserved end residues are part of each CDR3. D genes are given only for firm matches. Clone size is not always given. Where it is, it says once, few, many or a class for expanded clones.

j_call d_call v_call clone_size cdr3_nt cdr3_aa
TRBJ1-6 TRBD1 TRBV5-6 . TGTGCCAGCAGCTTAATTTCGGGACAGGGGAATTCACCCCTCCACTTT CASSLISGQGNSPLHF
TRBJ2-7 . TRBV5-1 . TGCGCCAGCAGCTTGCGGGGTTACGAGCAGTACTTC CASSLRGYEQYF
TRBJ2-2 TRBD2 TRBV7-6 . TGTGCCAGCAGCTTTGCTAGACTAGCGGGCACCGGGGAGCTGTTTTTT CASSFARLAGTGELFF
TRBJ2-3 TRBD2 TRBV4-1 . TGCGCCAGCAGCCAAGAGATCGGGAGGGCCGCAGCAGATACGCAGTATTTT CASSQEIGRAAADTQYF
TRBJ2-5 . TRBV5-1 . TGCGCCAGCAGCTTGGTCTCCGAAGAGACCCAGTACTTC CASSLVSEETQYF
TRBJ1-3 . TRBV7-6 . TGTGCCAGCAGCTTAACTATTGGGGCAGTCTCTGGAAACACCATATATTTT CASSLTIGAVSGNTIYF
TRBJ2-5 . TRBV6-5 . TGTGCCAGCAGTTTCGGGGAGACCCAGTACTTC CASSFGETQYF
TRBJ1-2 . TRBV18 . TGTGCCAGCACCATACAGGGTTATGGCTACACCTTC CASTIQGYGYTF
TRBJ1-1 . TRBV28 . TGTGCCAGCAATCTGGACGGGGACATGAACACTGAAGCTTTCTTT CASNLDGDMNTEAFF
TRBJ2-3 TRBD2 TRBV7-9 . TGTGCCAGCAGCTTAGGAGCTAGCGGGAGTGGAGATACGCAGTATTTT CASSLGASGSGDTQYF
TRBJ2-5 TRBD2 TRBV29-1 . TGCAGCGTCCCCCACCCAAGCGGGAGGGCCCGAGAGACCCAGTACTTC CSVPHPSGRARETQYF
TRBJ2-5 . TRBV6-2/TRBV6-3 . TGTGCCAGCAGTAAAGAGTCCCAAGAGACCCAGTACTTC CASSKESQETQYF
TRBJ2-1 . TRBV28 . TGTGCCAGCACCTCTTGGGAGAATGAGCAGTTCTTC CASTSWENEQFF
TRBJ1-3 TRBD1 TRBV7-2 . TGTGCCAGCAGCCCAGGCAGGGGGTCTGGAAACACCATATATTTT CASSPGRGSGNTIYF
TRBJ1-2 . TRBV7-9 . TGTGCCAGCAGCTCCCCGGTGGAGGTTAACTATGGCTACACCTTC CASSSPVEVNYGYTF
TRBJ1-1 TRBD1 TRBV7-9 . TGTGCCAGCAGCCTGTCGGGACAGCCGAACACTGAAGCTTTCTTT CASSLSGQPNTEAFF
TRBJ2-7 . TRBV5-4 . TGTGCCAGCAGCTTGAGTACAGTCTCCTACGAGCAGTACTTC CASSLSTVSYEQYF
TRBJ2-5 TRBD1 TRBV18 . TGTGCCAGCTCACCAAGGAAGGACAGGGGGGAGACCCAGTACTTC CASSPRKDRGETQYF
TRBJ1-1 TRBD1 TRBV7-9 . TGTGCCAGCGCGGGACAGGGCGGACCTGAAGCTTTCTTT CASAGQGGPEAFF
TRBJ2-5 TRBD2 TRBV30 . TGTGCCTGGAGTGTAGGCGGGGCTAGCGGGGTGTGGGAGACCCAGTACTTC CAWSVGGASGVWETQYF
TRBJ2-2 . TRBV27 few TGTGCCAGCAGAAGACAGGTGAACACCGGGGAGCTGTTTTTT CASRRQVNTGELFF
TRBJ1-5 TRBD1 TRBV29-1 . TGCAGCGTCCGACAGGGTGATCAGCCCCAGCATTTT CSVRQGDQPQHF
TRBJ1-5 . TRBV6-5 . TGTGCCAGCAGTTTAAGCAAGAATCAGCCCCAGCATTTT CASSLSKNQPQHF
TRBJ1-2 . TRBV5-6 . TGTGCCAGCAGCTCCGGGACTTCCTATGGGTTTGGCTACACCTTC CASSSGTSYGFGYTF
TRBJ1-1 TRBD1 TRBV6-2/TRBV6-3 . TGTGCCAGCAGTTACCTCGGGGACAGGCAGAACACTGAAGCTTTCTTT CASSYLGDRQNTEAFF
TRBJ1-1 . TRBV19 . TGTGCCAGCCAACGGGTTATGAACACTGAAGCTTTCTTT CASQRVMNTEAFF
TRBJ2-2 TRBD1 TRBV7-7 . TGTGCTAGCAGCTTACAGACAGGGCCGAACACCGGGGAGCTGTTTTTT CASSLQTGPNTGELFF
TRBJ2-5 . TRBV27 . TGTGCCAGCAGTTTAGCCGGGAGCCAAGAGACCCAGTACTTC CASSLAGSQETQYF
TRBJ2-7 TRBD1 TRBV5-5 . TGTGCCAGCAGGGCACAGGGGAGCCCCTACGAGCAGTACTTC CASRAQGSPYEQYF
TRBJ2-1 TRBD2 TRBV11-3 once TGTGCCAGCAGCTTAAGGCGGGAGAGACACAATGAGCAGTTCTTC CASSLRRERHNEQFF
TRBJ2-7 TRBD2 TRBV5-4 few TGTGCCAGCAGCCGGCGGGGGGCGGGGGAGCAGTACTTC CASSRRGAGEQYF
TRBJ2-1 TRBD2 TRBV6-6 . TGTGCCAGCAGTATAGCGGGAGGGCCTAGCAATGAGCAGTTCTTC CASSIAGGPSNEQFF
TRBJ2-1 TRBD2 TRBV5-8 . TGTGCCAGCAGCTTATTTAGCGGGAGCTCCTACAATGAGCAGTTCTTC CASSLFSGSSYNEQFF
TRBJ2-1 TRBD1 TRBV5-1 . TGCGCCACCGGGACAGGGGGGACCTACAATGAGCAGTTCTTC CATGTGGTYNEQFF
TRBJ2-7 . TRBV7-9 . TGTGCCAGCAGCCGAAGACAGGCTCCCTACGAGCAGTACTTC CASSRRQAPYEQYF
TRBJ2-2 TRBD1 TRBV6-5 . TGTGCCAGCAGAAAACAGGGGAGCACCGGGGAGCTGTTTTTT CASRKQGSTGELFF
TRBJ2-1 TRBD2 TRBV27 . TGTGCCAGCAGTTCCCTCGTAGCGGGGGGGCCTACCTCCTACAATGAGCAGTTCTTC CASSSLVAGGPTSYNEQFF
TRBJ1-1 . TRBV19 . TGTGCCAGTAGGCCGCCGGGTCTCCCCTCGTCGAACACTGAAGCTTTCTTT CASRPPGLPSSNTEAFF
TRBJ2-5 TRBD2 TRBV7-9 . TGTGCCAGCAGCTTAGCGCGGGCTAGCGGGAGGGAGGAGACCCAGTACTTC CASSLARASGREETQYF
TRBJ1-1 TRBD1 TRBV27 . TGTGCCAGCAGTCTAACATTCCCGGGACAGGGGCCTGAAGCTTTCTTT CASSLTFPGQGPEAFF
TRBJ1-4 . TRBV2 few TGTGCCAGCAGTGATAGAAGAGTTGGTAATGAAAAACTGTTTTTT CASSDRRVGNEKLFF
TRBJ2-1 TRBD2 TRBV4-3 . TGCGCCAGCAGCCAAGGTGTTAGCGGGGGGAGGAACAATGAGCAGTTCTTC CASSQGVSGGRNNEQFF
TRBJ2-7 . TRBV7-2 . TGTGCCAGCAGCTTATTGGGCAGTCCCTACGAGCAGTACTTC CASSLLGSPYEQYF
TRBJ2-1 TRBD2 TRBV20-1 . TGCAGTGCTAGTCTCCTAGCGGGAGAGGAGGATGAGCAGTTCTTC CSASLLAGEEDEQFF
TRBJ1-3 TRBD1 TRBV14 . TGTGCCAGCAGCCAATTCCGGGACAGAGGAAACACCATATATTTT CASSQFRDRGNTIYF
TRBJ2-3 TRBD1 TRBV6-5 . TGTGCCAGCAGTTACTCAGTACAGGGGGGTAGGTTTACGCAGTATTTT CASSYSVQGGRFTQYF
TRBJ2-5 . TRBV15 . TGTGCCACCACCGATGGGAGCAGACAAGAGACCCAGTACTTC CATTDGSRQETQYF
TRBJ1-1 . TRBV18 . TGTGCCAGCTCCTCGTTGGAGTACGGGACTGAAGCTTTCTTT CASSSLEYGTEAFF
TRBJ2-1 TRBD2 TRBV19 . TGTGCCAGTAGTGGGGGACTAGTCTACAATGAGCAGTTCTTC CASSGGLVYNEQFF
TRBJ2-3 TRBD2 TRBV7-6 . TGTGCCAGCAGCTCCTATCCCGGACTAGCCACAGATACGCAGTATTTT CASSSYPGLATDTQYF
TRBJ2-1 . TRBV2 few TGTGCCAGCAGTGAAGGTGGTAGTGAGCAGTTCTTC CASSEGGSEQFF
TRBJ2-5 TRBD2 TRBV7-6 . TGTGCCAGCAGCCCGGGACTAGCGGGAGGGCCACGGGAGACCCAGTACTTC CASSPGLAGGPRETQYF
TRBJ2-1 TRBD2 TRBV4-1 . TGCGCCAGCAGCCAACAGGGGTATGGAACTAGCGGGAGTAACGGCAATGAGCAGTTCTTC CASSQQGYGTSGSNGNEQFF
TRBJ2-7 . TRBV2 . TGTGCCAGCATATCAGGGCTACTTACCTACGAGCAGTACTTC CASISGLLTYEQYF
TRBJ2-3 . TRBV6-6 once TGTGCCAGCAGCACCTTGAGAACCACAGATACGCAGTATTTT CASSTLRTTDTQYF